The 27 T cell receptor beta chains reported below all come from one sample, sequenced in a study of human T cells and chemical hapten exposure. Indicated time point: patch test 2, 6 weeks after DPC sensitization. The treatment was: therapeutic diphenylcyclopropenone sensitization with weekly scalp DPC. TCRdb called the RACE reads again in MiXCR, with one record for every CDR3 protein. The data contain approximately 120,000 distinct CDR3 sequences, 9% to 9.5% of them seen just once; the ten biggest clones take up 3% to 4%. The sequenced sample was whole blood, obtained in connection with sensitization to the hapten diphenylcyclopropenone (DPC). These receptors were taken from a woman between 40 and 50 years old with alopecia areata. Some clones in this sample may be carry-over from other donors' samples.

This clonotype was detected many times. The CDR3 spells CSGSNNNEQFF. DNA for the CDR3: TGCAGCGGCAGCAACAACAATGAGCAGTTCTTC. The chain joins TRBV29-1 to TRBJ2-1; no definite D call. The CDR3 contains 11 residues. V gave up 7 bases and J gave up 5 bases, with 9 bases separating them. Germline CDR1 SQVTM, CDR2 ANQGSEA.

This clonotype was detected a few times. The CDR3: CASLDQPQHF. The CDR3 DNA sequence: TGCGCCAGCCTTGATCAGCCCCAGCATTTT. V and J are TRBV5-1 and TRBJ1-5, with D unclear. Between the trimmed V and J ends, which lost 7 bases and 5 bases, there was a span of 4 bases. Per germline, CDR1 SGHRS and CDR2 YFSETQ. CDR3 size: 10 residues.

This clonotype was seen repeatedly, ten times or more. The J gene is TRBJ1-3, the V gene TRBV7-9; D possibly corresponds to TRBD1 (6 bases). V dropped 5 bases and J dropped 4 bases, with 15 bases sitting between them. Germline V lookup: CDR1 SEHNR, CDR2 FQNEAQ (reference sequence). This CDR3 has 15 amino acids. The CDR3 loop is CASSRTDSPGNTIYF. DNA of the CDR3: TGTGCCAGCAGCCGTACGGACAGCCCAGGAAACACCATATATTTT. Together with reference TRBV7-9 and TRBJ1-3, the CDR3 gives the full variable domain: DTGVSQNPRHKITKRGQNVTFRCDPISEHNRLYWYRQTLGQGPEFLTYFQNEAQLEKSRLLSDRFSAERPKGSFSTLEIQRTEQGDSAMYLCASSRTDSPGNTIYFGEGSWLTVV.

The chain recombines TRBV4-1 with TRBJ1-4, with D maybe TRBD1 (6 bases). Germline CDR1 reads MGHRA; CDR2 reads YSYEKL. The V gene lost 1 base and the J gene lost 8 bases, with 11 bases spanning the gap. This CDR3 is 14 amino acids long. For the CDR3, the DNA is TGCGCCAGCAGCCAAGTCCGAAGGGGGGAAAAACTGTTTTTT. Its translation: CASSQVRRGEKLFF.

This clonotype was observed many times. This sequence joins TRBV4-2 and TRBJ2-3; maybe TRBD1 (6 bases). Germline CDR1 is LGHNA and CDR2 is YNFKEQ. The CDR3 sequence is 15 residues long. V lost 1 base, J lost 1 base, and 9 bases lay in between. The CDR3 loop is CASSQGAGGTDTQYF. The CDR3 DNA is TGTGCCAGCAGCCAAGGCGCAGGGGGCACAGATACGCAGTATTTT.

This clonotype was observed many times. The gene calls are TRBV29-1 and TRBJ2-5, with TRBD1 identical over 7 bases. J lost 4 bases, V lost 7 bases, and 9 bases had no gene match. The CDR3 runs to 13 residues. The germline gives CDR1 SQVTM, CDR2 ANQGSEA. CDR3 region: CSAKGTGAETQYF. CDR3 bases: TGCAGCGCGAAAGGAACAGGGGCAGAGACCCAGTACTTC.

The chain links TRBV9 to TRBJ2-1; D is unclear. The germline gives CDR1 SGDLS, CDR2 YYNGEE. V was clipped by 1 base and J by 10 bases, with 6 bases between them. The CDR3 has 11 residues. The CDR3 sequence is CASSVHREQFF. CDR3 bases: TGTGCCAGCAGCGTACATCGGGAGCAGTTCTTC.

CDR3 region: CSVSRQGSYGYTF. The CDR3 DNA is TGCAGCGTTTCTAGACAGGGAAGCTATGGCTACACCTTC. The J gene is TRBJ1-2, the V gene TRBV29-1, with TRBD1 matching over 7 bases. In germline, CDR1 is SQVTM, CDR2 ANQGSEA. Trimming took 5 bases from V and 4 from J; bases not matched to a gene: 7. This CDR3 is built from 13 residues.

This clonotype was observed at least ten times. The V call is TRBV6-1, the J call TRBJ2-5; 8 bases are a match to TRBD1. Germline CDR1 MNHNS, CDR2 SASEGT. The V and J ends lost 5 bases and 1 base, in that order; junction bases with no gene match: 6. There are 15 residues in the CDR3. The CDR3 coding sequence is TGTGCCAGCAGTATGGAGACAGGGGCCCAAGAGACCCAGTACTTC. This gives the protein CASSMETGAQETQYF.

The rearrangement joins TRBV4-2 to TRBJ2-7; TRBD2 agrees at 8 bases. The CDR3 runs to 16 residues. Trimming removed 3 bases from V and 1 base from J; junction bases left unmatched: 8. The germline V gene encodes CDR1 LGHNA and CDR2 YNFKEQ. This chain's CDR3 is CASSHQAGALSYEQYF. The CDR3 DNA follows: TGTGCCAGCAGCCACCAAGCGGGGGCCCTGTCCTACGAGCAGTACTTC.

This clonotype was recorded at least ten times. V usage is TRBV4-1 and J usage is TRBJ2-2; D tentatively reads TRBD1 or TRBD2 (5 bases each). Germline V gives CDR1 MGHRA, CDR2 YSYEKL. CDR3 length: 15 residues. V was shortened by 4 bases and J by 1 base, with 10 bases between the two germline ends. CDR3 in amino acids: CASSLRDLNTGELFF. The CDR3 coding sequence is TGCGCCAGCAGCCTCCGGGACCTGAACACCGGGGAGCTGTTTTTT.

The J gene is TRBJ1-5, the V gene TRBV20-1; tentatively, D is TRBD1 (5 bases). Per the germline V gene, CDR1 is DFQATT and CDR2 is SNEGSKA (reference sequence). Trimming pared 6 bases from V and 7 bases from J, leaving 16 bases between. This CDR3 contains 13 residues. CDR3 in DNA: TGCAGTGCCCAAACCAGGGATAGACAGCCCCAGCATTTT. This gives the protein CSAQTRDRQPQHF.

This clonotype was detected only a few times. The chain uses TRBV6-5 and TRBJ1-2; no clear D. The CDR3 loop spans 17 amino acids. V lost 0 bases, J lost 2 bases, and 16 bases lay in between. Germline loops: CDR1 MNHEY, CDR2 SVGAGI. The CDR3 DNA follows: TGTGCCAGCAGTTACTCGATAACGTTGCAGCAAAACTATGGCTACACCTTC. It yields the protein CASSYSITLQQNYGYTF.

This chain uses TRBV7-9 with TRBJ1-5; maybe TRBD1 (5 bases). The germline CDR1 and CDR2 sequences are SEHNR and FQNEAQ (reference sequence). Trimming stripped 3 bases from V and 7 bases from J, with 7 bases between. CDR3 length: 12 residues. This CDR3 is CASSLGVQPQHF. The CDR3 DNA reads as TGTGCCAGCAGCTTGGGGGTGCAGCCCCAGCATTTT.

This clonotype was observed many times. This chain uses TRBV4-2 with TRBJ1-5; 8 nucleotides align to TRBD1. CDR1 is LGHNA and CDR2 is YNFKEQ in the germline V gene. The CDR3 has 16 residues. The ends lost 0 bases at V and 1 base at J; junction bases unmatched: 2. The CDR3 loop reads CASSQDRGQSNQPQHF. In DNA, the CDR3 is TGTGCCAGCAGCCAAGACAGGGGGCAGAGCAATCAGCCCCAGCATTTT.

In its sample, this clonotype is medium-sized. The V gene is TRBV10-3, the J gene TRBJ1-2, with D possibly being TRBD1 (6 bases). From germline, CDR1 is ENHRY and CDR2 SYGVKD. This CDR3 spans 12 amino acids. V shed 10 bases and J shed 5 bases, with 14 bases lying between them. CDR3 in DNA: TGTGCCACCTCTGGACAGCTATATGGCTACACCTTC. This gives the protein CATSGQLYGYTF.

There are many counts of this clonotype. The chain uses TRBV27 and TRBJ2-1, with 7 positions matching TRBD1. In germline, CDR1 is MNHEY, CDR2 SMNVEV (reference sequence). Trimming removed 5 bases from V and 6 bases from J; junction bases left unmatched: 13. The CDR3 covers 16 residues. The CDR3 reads CASSPDRSRRGNEQFF. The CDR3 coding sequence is TGTGCCAGCAGTCCGGACAGGTCCCGTAGGGGCAATGAGCAGTTCTTC.

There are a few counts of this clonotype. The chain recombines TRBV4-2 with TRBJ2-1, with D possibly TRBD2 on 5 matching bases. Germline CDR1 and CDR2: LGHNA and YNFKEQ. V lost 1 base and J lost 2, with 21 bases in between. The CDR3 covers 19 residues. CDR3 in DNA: TGTGCCAGCAGCCAAGGTGTCGGTTTGGGAGCCGGTCCCTACAATGAGCAGTTCTTC. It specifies CASSQGVGLGAGPYNEQFF.

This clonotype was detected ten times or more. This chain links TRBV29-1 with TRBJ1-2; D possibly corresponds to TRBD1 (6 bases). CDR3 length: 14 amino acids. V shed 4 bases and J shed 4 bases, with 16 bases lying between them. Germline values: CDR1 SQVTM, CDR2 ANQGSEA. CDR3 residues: CSVGGGPRLYGYTF. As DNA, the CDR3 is TGCAGCGTTGGCGGGGGCCCCCGACTCTATGGCTACACCTTC.

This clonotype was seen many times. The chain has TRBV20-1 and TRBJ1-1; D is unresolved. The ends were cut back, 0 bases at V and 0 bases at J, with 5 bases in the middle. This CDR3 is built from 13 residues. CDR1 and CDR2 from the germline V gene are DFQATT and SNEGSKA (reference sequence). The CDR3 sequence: CSARDLMNTEAFF. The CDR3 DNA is TGCAGTGCTAGAGATCTCATGAACACTGAAGCTTTCTTT.

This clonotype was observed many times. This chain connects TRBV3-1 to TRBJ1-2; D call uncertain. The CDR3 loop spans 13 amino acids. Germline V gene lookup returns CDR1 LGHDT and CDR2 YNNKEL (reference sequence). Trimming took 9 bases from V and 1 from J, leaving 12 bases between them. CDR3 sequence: CASAALNNYGYTF. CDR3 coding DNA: TGTGCCAGTGCAGCCCTCAATAACTATGGCTACACCTTC. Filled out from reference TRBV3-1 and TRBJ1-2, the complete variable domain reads DTAVSQTPKYLVTQMGNDKSIKCEQNLGHDTMYWYKQDSKKFLKIMFSYNNKELIINETVPNRFSPKSPDKAHLNLHINSLELGDSAVYFCASAALNNYGYTFGSGTRLTVV.

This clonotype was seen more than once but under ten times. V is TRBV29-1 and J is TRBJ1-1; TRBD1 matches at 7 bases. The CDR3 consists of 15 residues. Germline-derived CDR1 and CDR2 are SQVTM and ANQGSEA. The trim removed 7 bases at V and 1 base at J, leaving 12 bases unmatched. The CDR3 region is CSARLSGTANTEAFF. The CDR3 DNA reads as TGCAGCGCCCGGCTTTCGGGGACAGCGAACACTGAAGCTTTCTTT.

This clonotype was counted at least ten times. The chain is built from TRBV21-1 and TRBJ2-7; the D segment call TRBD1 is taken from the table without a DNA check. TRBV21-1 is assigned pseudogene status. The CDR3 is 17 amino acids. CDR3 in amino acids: CASSTQVGGQASYEQYF. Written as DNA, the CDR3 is TGTGCCAGCAGCACCCAGGTTGGGGGACAGGCCTCCTACGAGCAGTACTTC.

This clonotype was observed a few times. The CDR3, as DNA: TGTGCCAGCAGCTCCCCCTCTATGGCAGATACGCAGTATTTT. Protein: CASSSPSMADTQYF. The genes are TRBV7-2 and TRBJ2-3; no reliable D call. The V end was cut by 4 bases, the J end by 4 bases, with 12 bases between. In germline, CDR1 is SGHTA, CDR2 FQGNSA. The CDR3 contains 14 residues.

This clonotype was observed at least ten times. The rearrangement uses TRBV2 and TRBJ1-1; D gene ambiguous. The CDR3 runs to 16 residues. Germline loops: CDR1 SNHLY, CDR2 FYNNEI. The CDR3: CAEQVARGTPDTEAFF. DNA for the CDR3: TGTGCAGAGCAGGTTGCGCGGGGTACGCCGGACACTGAAGCTTTCTTT.

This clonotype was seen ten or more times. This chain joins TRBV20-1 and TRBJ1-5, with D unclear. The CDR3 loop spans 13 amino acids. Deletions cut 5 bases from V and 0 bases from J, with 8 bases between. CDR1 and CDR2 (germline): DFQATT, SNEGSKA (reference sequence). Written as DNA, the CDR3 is TGCAGTGCTGCCGGTCATAGCAATCAGCCCCAGCATTTT. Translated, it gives CSAAGHSNQPQHF.

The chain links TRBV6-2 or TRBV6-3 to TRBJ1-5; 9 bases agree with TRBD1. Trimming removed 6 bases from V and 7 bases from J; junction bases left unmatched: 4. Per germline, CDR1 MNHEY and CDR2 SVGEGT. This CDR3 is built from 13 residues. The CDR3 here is CASSNRGQQPQHF. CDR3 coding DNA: TGTGCCAGCAGCAACAGGGGGCAACAGCCCCAGCATTTT.